Shown below are 22 T cell receptor beta chains from a single sample sequenced in a study of identifying expanded T cells in peripheral blood. Profiling relied on immunoSEQ multiplex PCR, and the TCRdb table lists in-frame clones only, not all of them. The table shows 85,000 to 100,000 clones, with around 89% occurring only once. Sequenced sample: blood. The receptor source for this set is a person aged 18 to 70 in good health.

This clone came up once. The chain employs TRBV28 and TRBJ1-2; no clear D gene. From germline, CDR1 is MDHEN and CDR2 SYDVKM. The CDR3 runs to 17 residues. The V end was cut by 3 bases, the J end by 2 bases, with 19 bases between. The CDR3 sequence is CASSLAYQITSNYGYTF. DNA for the CDR3: TGTGCCAGCAGTTTGGCTTATCAGATTACCTCGAACTATGGCTACACCTTC.

The V and J genes are TRBV5-6 and TRBJ2-1; D is perhaps TRBD2 (7 bases). Germline values: CDR1 SGHDT, CDR2 YYEEEE. V lost 1 base, J lost 5 bases, and 19 bases lay in between. This CDR3 is 17 amino acids long. The CDR3 bases are TGTGCCAGCAGCTTGAAGTTTCCGGGGGGCCGTAACAATGAGCAGTTCTTC. Its protein product is CASSLKFPGGRNNEQFF.

The chain is built from TRBV29-1 and TRBJ1-4; TRBD1 matches 11 bases. The ends lost 4 bases at V and 7 bases at J; junction bases unmatched: 5. The CDR3 extends over 14 amino acids. Germline V gives CDR1 SQVTM, CDR2 ANQGSEA. This CDR3 is CSVGRGQGGEKLFF. CDR3 coding DNA: TGCAGCGTTGGCCGGGGACAGGGGGGTGAAAAACTGTTTTTT. The full variable domain, rest sourced from reference TRBV29-1 and TRBJ1-4, is SAVISQKPSRDICQRGTSLTIQCQVDSQVTMMFWYRQQPGQSLTLIATANQGSEATYESGFVIDKFPISRPNLTFSTLTVSNMSPEDSSIYLCSVGRGQGGEKLFFGSGTQLSVL.

V and J are TRBV5-1 and TRBJ2-3; D may be TRBD1 or TRBD2 (6 bases each). Germline V gene data show CDR1 as SGHRS and CDR2 as YFSETQ. There are 15 residues in the CDR3. Trimming took off 2 bases at V and 4 bases at J, with 14 bases between the two ends. The CDR3 nucleotides read TGCGCCAGCAGCTTAACCCCGGGGGCGGCAGATACGCAGTATTTT. This sequence encodes CASSLTPGAADTQYF.

V gene TRBV30 combines with J gene TRBJ1-1, with 7 bases fitting TRBD1. This CDR3 is built from 16 residues. Trimming removed 4 bases from V and 4 bases from J; junction bases left unmatched: 15. Per the germline V gene, CDR1 is GTSNPN and CDR2 is SVGIG (reference sequence). As DNA, the CDR3 is TGTGCCTGGATACGTCCCGGCTACACAGGGGTCACTGAAGCTTTCTTT. It yields the protein CAWIRPGYTGVTEAFF.

This clone is categorized as medium-sized. The chain combines TRBV6-4 with TRBJ2-2, with TRBD1 identical over 7 bases. V trimming: 3 bases; J trimming: 5 bases; junction bases outside the gene matches: 6. Germline loops: CDR1 MRHNA, CDR2 SNTAGT. The CDR3 is 15 residues long. The CDR3 region has the DNA TGTGCCAGCAGTGAGACCTCAGGGGGTACCGGGGAGCTGTTTTTT. Protein: CASSETSGGTGELFF.

As regards this clone: This sample also contains other DNA sequences that code for the same CDR3. This chain connects TRBV9 to TRBJ2-1; unclear D gene. The length of the CDR3 is 15 residues. The V end lost 0 bases, the J end lost 1 base, and 8 bases lay between the germline ends. The germline gives CDR1 SGDLS, CDR2 YYNGEE. The CDR3 nucleotides read TGTGCCAGCAGCGTAGCCCCTGCTTCCTACAATGAGCAGTTCTTC. Translating it yields CASSVAPASYNEQFF.

The chain carries TRBV15 and TRBJ1-1; 7 nucleotides line up with TRBD1. Germline V CDR1 and CDR2: LNHNV, YYDKDF (reference sequence). The CDR3 runs 15 residues. J was trimmed by 4 bases and V by 2 bases; bases with no gene match: 7. The CDR3 region is CATSRPTGSSTEAFF. In nucleotides, the CDR3 is TGTGCCACCAGCAGACCGACAGGGAGTAGCACTGAAGCTTTCTTT. The whole variable domain, remainder taken from reference TRBV15 and TRBJ1-1, is DAMVIQNPRYQVTQFGKPVTLSCSQTLNHNVMYWYQQKSSQAPKLLFHYYDKDFNNEADTPDNFQSRRPNTSFCFLDIRSPGLGDTAMYLCATSRPTGSSTEAFFGQGTRLTVV.

The table lists this clone with a count of one. The rearrangement links TRBV10-2 to TRBJ2-5, with 9 bases matching TRBD1. V trimming: 6 bases; J trimming: 1 base; junction bases outside the gene matches: 3. Germline V gene sequence: CDR1 WSHSY, CDR2 SAAADI. The CDR3 runs to 14 residues. The CDR3 is CASRGDRAQETQYF. CDR3 DNA sequence: TGCGCCAGCAGGGGGGACAGGGCCCAAGAGACCCAGTACTTC.

This chain uses TRBV30 with TRBJ1-4; 10 bases are shared with TRBD1. The V and J ends lost 2 bases and 8 bases, in that order; junction bases with no gene match: 8. Germline V gene sequence: CDR1 GTSNPN, CDR2 SVGIG (reference sequence). CDR3 length: 15 amino acids. The CDR3 DNA is TGTGCCTGGAGTCATGGGACAGGGGTTTGGGAAAAACTGTTTTTT. Encoded protein: CAWSHGTGVWEKLFF. The full variable domain, rest sourced from reference TRBV30 and TRBJ1-4, is SQTIHQWPATLVQPVGSPLSLECTVEGTSNPNLYWYRQAAGRGLQLLFYSVGIGQISSEVPQNLSASRPQDRQFILSSKKLLLSDSGFYLCAWSHGTGVWEKLFFGSGTQLSVL.

The genes are TRBV30 and TRBJ2-5; 10 positions match TRBD2. The V segment lost 3 bases and the J segment 5 bases; nucleotides outside the gene matches: 6. The CDR3 runs 14 residues. Germline V CDR1 and CDR2: GTSNPN, SVGIG (reference sequence). Written as DNA, the CDR3 is TGTGCCTGGAGCCGTAGCGGGGGGTGGGAGACCCAGTACTTC. Encoded protein: CAWSRSGGWETQYF. The full variable domain, rest sourced from reference TRBV30 and TRBJ2-5, is SQTIHQWPATLVQPVGSPLSLECTVEGTSNPNLYWYRQAAGRGLQLLFYSVGIGQISSEVPQNLSASRPQDRQFILSSKKLLLSDSGFYLCAWSRSGGWETQYFGPGTRLLVL.

The CDR3 sequence is CASSQGGDYEQYF. The CDR3 region has the DNA TGCGCCAGCAGCCAAGGGGGGGACTACGAGCAGTACTTC. The V call is TRBV4-3, the J call TRBJ2-7, with D maybe TRBD2 (6 bases). V shed 1 base and J shed 3 bases, with 7 bases lying between them. This CDR3 has 13 residues. Germline lookup yields CDR1 LGHNA and CDR2 YSLEER.

The chain is built from TRBV28 and TRBJ1-1, with no clear D. Trimming cost V 8 bases and J 6 bases, with 7 bases left between them. Germline-derived CDR1 and CDR2 are MDHEN and SYDVKM. The CDR3 covers 10 residues. The CDR3 DNA follows: TGTGCCAGCGGCGGGGCTGAAGCTTTCTTT. Protein: CASGGAEAFF.

The J gene is TRBJ2-7, the V gene TRBV18; 7 positions match TRBD1. CDR1 is KGHSH, CDR2 LQKENI, per germline. V trimming: 5 bases; J trimming: 6 bases; junction bases outside the gene matches: 7. CDR3 length equals 13 residues. The CDR3 region has the DNA TGTGCCAGCTCAGCAAAGCCAGGGGGCGAGCAGTACTTC. Translating gives CASSAKPGGEQYF.

This clone appeared once. The chain joins TRBV5-4 to TRBJ2-5, with 13 bases lining up with TRBD2. V gave up 4 bases and J gave up 4 bases; unmatched junction bases: 7. This CDR3 spans 16 amino acids. Germline V gives CDR1 SGHNT, CDR2 YYREEE (reference sequence). The CDR3 loop is CASSPGLAGPLETQYF. The CDR3 coding sequence is TGTGCCAGCAGCCCGGGACTAGCGGGGCCCCTAGAGACCCAGTACTTC.

The chain recombines TRBV28 with TRBJ2-6; D call uncertain. Germline CDR1 and CDR2: MDHEN and SYDVKM. The CDR3 runs 13 residues. The V end lost 5 bases, the J end lost 2 bases, and 4 bases lay between the germline ends. The CDR3 sequence: CASSKAGANVLTF. CDR3 coding DNA: TGTGCCAGCAGTAAAGCTGGGGCCAACGTCCTGACTTTC.

The chain links TRBV12-5 to TRBJ2-7; 8 bases map to TRBD2. Trimming cost V 7 bases and J 2 bases; bases outside gene matches: 7. The CDR3 has 14 residues. The germline V gene encodes CDR1 LGHNT and CDR2 FRNRAP. The DNA of the CDR3 is TGTGCTAGTGCCCCGGGAGGGGGGGCCTACGAGCAGTACTTC. It yields the protein CASAPGGGAYEQYF. The whole variable domain, filled in from reference TRBV12-5 and TRBJ2-7, reads DARVTQTPRHKVTEMGQEVTMRCQPILGHNTVFWYRQTMMQGLELLAYFRNRAPLDDSGMPKDRFSAEMPDATLATLKIQPSEPRDSAVYFCASAPGGGAYEQYFGPGTRLTVT.

This clone was seen once. This chain uses TRBV4-1 with TRBJ1-5, with a possible D match to TRBD1 (6 bases). Trimming removed 4 bases at V and 0 bases at J, with 22 bases between. Germline CDR1 is MGHRA and CDR2 is YSYEKL. CDR3 length: 19 amino acids. The CDR3 region is CASSPLNHRDGFSNQPQHF. CDR3 DNA sequence: TGCGCCAGCAGCCCACTTAATCACAGGGACGGTTTTAGCAATCAGCCCCAGCATTTT.

V and J are TRBV11-2 and TRBJ2-6, with D unclear. Trimming left V 3 bases short and J 0 bases short, with 9 bases between. CDR3 length equals 16 residues. Germline V gives CDR1 SGHAT, CDR2 FQNNGV. The CDR3 protein is CASSFGRFSGANVLTF. DNA for the CDR3: TGTGCCAGCAGCTTTGGCAGGTTCTCTGGGGCCAACGTCCTGACTTTC. The full variable domain, rest sourced from reference TRBV11-2 and TRBJ2-6, is EAGVAQSPRYKIIEKRQSVAFWCNPISGHATLYWYQQILGQGPKLLIQFQNNGVVDDSQLPKDRFSAERLKGVDSTLKIQPAKLEDSAVYLCASSFGRFSGANVLTFGAGSRLTVL.

V and J are TRBV5-8 and TRBJ1-3, with D hard to call. This CDR3 has 12 amino acids. V lost 2 bases, J lost 4 bases, and 4 bases lay in between. CDR1 and CDR2 from the germline V gene are SGHTS and YDEGEE. The CDR3 coding sequence is TGTGCCAGCAGCTTCTCAGGAAACACCATATATTTT. It is translated as CASSFSGNTIYF.

This chain joins TRBV7-8 and TRBJ1-2; D is unclear. Trimming removed 1 base from V and 4 bases from J, with 13 bases in between. Per the germline V gene, CDR1 is SGHVS and CDR2 is FQNEAQ. The CDR3 runs 15 residues. The CDR3 region is CASSLDGVNSYGYTF. CDR3 coding DNA: TGTGCCAGCAGCTTAGACGGTGTTAATTCCTATGGCTACACCTTC. Full variable domain (outside the CDR3, taken from reference TRBV7-8 and TRBJ1-2): GAGVSQSPRYKVAKRGQDVALRCDPISGHVSLFWYQQALGQGPEFLTYFQNEAQLDKSGLPSDRFFAERPEGSVSTLKIQRTQQEDSAVYLCASSLDGVNSYGYTFGSGTRLTVV.

The chain links TRBV6-4 to TRBJ2-1; D is possibly TRBD2 (6 bases). The CDR3 covers 15 residues. Per germline, CDR1 MRHNA and CDR2 SNTAGT. The V gene lost 5 bases and the J gene lost 0 bases, with 11 bases spanning the gap. The CDR3 nucleotides read TGTGCCAGCAGTAGCGGGCCGAGCTCCTACAATGAGCAGTTCTTC. Translation gives CASSSGPSSYNEQFF.